The source of this T cell receptor (beta chain) is a study of cytomegalovirus exposure and HLA in healthy donors. Looking at the study overall: An earlier analysis identified 110 million or so unique TCR beta sequences in about 179 million T cells.

Losses at the gene ends were 3 bases for V and 10 bases for J; bases not matched to a gene: 12. This CDR3 is 17 amino acids long. Germline V gives CDR1 MGHDK, CDR2 SYGVNS. Details on this clone: The antigen remains unidentified.

In nominal health when sampled, donors likely had unrecorded immune exposures nonetheless. Primers: 60 Vbeta forward and 13 Jbeta reverse. Generated by immunoSEQ multiplex PCR, the TCRdb table keeps only in-frame clones and is missing some. This table holds some 120,000 clones, around four fifths found once. Study outcomes and limitations: Many donors carried some public TCRs, although rarity characterized most TCR sequences. A later analysis, which compared TCR beta chains of equal frequency, found the HLA-associated ones more clonally expanded.

The J gene is TRBJ2-1, the V gene TRBV25-1; 13 bases are a match to TRBD2. This receptor was identified in a man in his thirties or forties in good health and CMV-seropositive. Material: PBMCs. The CDR3: CASSDRSRLAGGREQFF. CDR3 sequence (DNA): TGTGCCAGCAGTGACCGAAGTAGACTAGCGGGAGGCAGGGAGCAGTTCTTC.